The 17 T cell receptor beta chains reported below all come from one sample, sequenced in a study of blood T cell repertoires in COVID-19. The assay was immunoSEQ multiplex PCR, and TCRdb's table has in-frame clones only and misses some. Of some 360,000 clones listed, about nine tenths are singletons. The sample comprised peripheral blood. The source is a woman aged 55 to 70 with COVID-19, enrolled during active disease.

This clone occurred once. This chain links TRBV3-1 (or the pseudogene TRBV3-2) with TRBJ1-2; no firm D call. Between the trimmed V and J ends, which lost 2 bases and 2 bases, there was a span of 6 bases. Germline-derived CDR1 and CDR2 are LGHDT and YNNKEL (reference sequence). CDR3 length: 13 amino acids. Here the CDR3 DNA reads TGTGCCAGCAGCCAAACAAGAAACTATGGCTACACCTTC. Amino acid sequence: CASSQTRNYGYTF.

The V gene is TRBV5-1, the J gene TRBJ2-5, with D maybe TRBD2 (6 bases). The CDR3 totals 13 residues. Germline lookup yields CDR1 SGHRS and CDR2 YFSETQ. Trimming removed 7 bases from V and 5 bases from J, with 15 bases in between. CDR3 in DNA: TGCGCCAGCGCAACCAGGGAGGTTGAGACCCAGTACTTC. Protein product: CASATREVETQYF.

V and J are TRBV15 and TRBJ2-1, with 9 bases that match TRBD2. Germline CDR1 reads LNHNV; CDR2 reads YYDKDF (reference sequence). V shed 1 base, J shed 0 bases, and the junction held 4 bases outside the gene matches. This CDR3 is built from 17 residues. CDR3 in amino acids: CATSRVVSGGSYNEQFF. In DNA, the CDR3 is TGTGCCACCAGCAGAGTGGTTAGCGGGGGCTCCTACAATGAGCAGTTCTTC. Using reference TRBV15 and TRBJ2-1 for the parts outside the CDR3, the full variable domain is DAMVIQNPRYQVTQFGKPVTLSCSQTLNHNVMYWYQQKSSQAPKLLFHYYDKDFNNEADTPDNFQSRRPNTSFCFLDIRSPGLGDTAMYLCATSRVVSGGSYNEQFFGPGTRLTVL.

The chain uses TRBV10-1 and TRBJ1-5; D perhaps matches TRBD1 (6 bases). The length of the CDR3 is 15 residues. Germline CDR1 WNHNN, CDR2 SYGVQD (reference sequence). The germline V and J ends were trimmed by 8 bases and 2 bases, with 16 bases remaining between them. The DNA of the CDR3 is TGCGCCAGCCTTTTCAGGGGCTCGTGCAATCAGCCCCAGCATTTT. This encodes CASLFRGSCNQPQHF.

This chain connects TRBV7-9 to TRBJ1-4, with D possibly being TRBD1 (5 bases). V was cut by 5 bases and J by 3 bases, with 16 bases left in between. CDR3 size: 16 residues. The germline V gene has CDR1 SEHNR and CDR2 FQNEAQ (reference sequence). The CDR3 region is CASSQSSGVPNEKLFF. The DNA of the CDR3 is TGTGCCAGCAGCCAAAGTTCGGGGGTTCCTAATGAAAAACTGTTTTTT.

The chain employs TRBV4-2 and TRBJ1-2, with unresolved D. The CDR3 totals 13 residues. V lost 3 bases to trimming and J lost 7 bases, with 12 bases between them. The germline V gene has CDR1 LGHNA and CDR2 YNFKEQ. In nucleotides, the CDR3 is TGTGCCAGCAGCCAGTTACTGTGGTCTGGCTACACCTTC. It encodes CASSQLLWSGYTF.

A few counts support this clone. This chain connects TRBV9 to TRBJ1-3; D not resolved. Germline V gene data show CDR1 as SGDLS and CDR2 as YYNGEE. The ends were cut back, 4 bases at V and 1 base at J, with 18 bases in the middle. CDR3 length: 17 residues. The CDR3 DNA reads as TGTGCCAGCAGCTTTCTCCCCGGGGTAGGGTCTGGAAACACCATATATTTT. It translates to CASSFLPGVGSGNTIYF.

Written as DNA, the CDR3 is TGTGCCAGCAGCCCCGGGACAGGGAACGAAAAACTGTTTTTT. This codes for CASSPGTGNEKLFF. The chain combines TRBV28 with TRBJ1-4; TRBD1 agrees at 9 bases. V was pared by 6 bases and J by 8 bases, with 7 bases of the junction left unmatched. The CDR3 is 14 residues long. Germline V gene data show CDR1 as MDHEN and CDR2 as SYDVKM.

The sample holds one count of this clone. The chain links TRBV6-5 to TRBJ2-3; D is unresolved. CDR1 is MNHEY and CDR2 is SVGAGI in the germline V gene. This CDR3 spans 12 amino acids. The germline V and J ends were trimmed by 6 bases and 2 bases, with 6 bases remaining between them. In DNA form, the CDR3 reads TGTGCCAGCAGCGACTTCACAGATACGCAGTATTTT. This codes for CASSDFTDTQYF.

The chain joins TRBV5-8 to TRBJ1-1, with TRBD1 matching over 8 bases. The CDR3 covers 14 residues. After removal of 4 bases from V and 3 bases from J, the junction contained 5 bases not matched to a gene. The germline V gene encodes CDR1 SGHTS and CDR2 YDEGEE. For the CDR3, the DNA is TGTGCCAGCAGCCTAGACAGGGGATACACTGAAGCTTTCTTT. Translated: CASSLDRGYTEAFF.

V is TRBV7-8 and J is TRBJ2-7; 8 positions agree with TRBD1. Per the germline V gene, CDR1 is SGHVS and CDR2 is FQNEAQ. The junction had 7 bases not matched to a gene; V was cut back by 5 bases and J by 1 base. The CDR3 extends over 15 amino acids. CDR3 in amino acids: CASSPRTGMSYEQYF. The CDR3 DNA reads TGTGCCAGCAGCCCGAGGACAGGGATGTCCTACGAGCAGTACTTC.

The CDR3 here is CASSYGGPVNYGYTF. The CDR3 DNA reads as TGTGCCAGCAGTTACGGAGGACCGGTAAACTATGGCTACACCTTC. The V gene is TRBV6-5, the J gene TRBJ1-2; no clear D. Trimming cost V 2 bases and J 2 bases, with 12 bases left between them. The CDR3 has 15 residues. Per the germline V gene, CDR1 is MNHEY and CDR2 is SVGAGI.

The J gene is TRBJ1-1, the V gene TRBV5-1; D is undetermined. V lost 0 bases to trimming and J lost 2 bases, with 5 bases between them. The germline CDR1 and CDR2 sequences are SGHRS and YFSETQ. This CDR3 has 13 residues. The DNA for the CDR3 is TGCGCCAGCAGCTTGGGCAGTAACACTGAAGCTTTCTTT. Translated: CASSLGSNTEAFF.

This chain links TRBV2 with TRBJ2-1, with 7 bases matching TRBD2. This CDR3 spans 16 amino acids. The V gene's germline CDR1 is SNHLY and CDR2 FYNNEI. Germline trimming cut 3 bases from V and 3 bases from J; bases unmatched to any gene: 8. The CDR3: CASSDYSGRGYNEQFF. The CDR3 nucleotides are TGTGCCAGCAGTGATTATTCAGGGAGGGGCTACAATGAGCAGTTCTTC. The full variable domain, its missing parts supplied by reference TRBV2 and TRBJ2-1, is EPEVTQTPSHQVTQMGQEVILRCVPISNHLYFYWYRQILGQKVEFLVSFYNNEISEKSEIFDDQFSVERPDGSNFTLKIRSTKLEDSAMYFCASSDYSGRGYNEQFFGPGTRLTVL.

The V call is TRBV5-1, the J call TRBJ1-4; TRBD1 agrees at 9 bases. The CDR3 is made up of 14 amino acids. V dropped 3 bases and J dropped 7; count of bases not matched to a gene: 4. Germline V gene sequence: CDR1 SGHRS, CDR2 YFSETQ. The CDR3 sequence is CASSWTGDFEKLFF. In DNA form, the CDR3 reads TGCGCCAGCAGCTGGACAGGGGATTTTGAAAAACTGTTTTTT. Looking up the rest from reference TRBV5-1 and TRBJ1-4 gives the full variable domain: KAGVTQTPRYLIKTRGQQVTLSCSPISGHRSVSWYQQTPGQGLQFLFEYFSETQRNKGNFPGRFSGRQFSNSRSEMNVSTLELGDSALYLCASSWTGDFEKLFFGSGTQLSVL.

The chain recombines TRBV5-4 with TRBJ1-1, with 8 bases aligning to TRBD1. V lost 4 bases, J lost 6 bases, and 8 bases stayed unmatched. The CDR3 contains 14 residues. Per the germline V gene, CDR1 is SGHNT and CDR2 is YYREEE (reference sequence). CDR3 DNA: TGTGCCAGCAGCCCTGGCGACAGGGGAGCTGAAGCTTTCTTT. Protein product: CASSPGDRGAEAFF.

The chain joins TRBV6-5 to TRBJ2-1; 11 nucleotides match TRBD1. V trimming: 8 bases; J trimming: 10 bases; junction bases outside the gene matches: 7. CDR1 and CDR2 from the germline V gene are MNHEY and SVGAGI. The CDR3 spans 13 residues. CDR3 nucleotides: TGTGCCAGCCGGGACAGGGGGTTCGACGAGCAGTTCTTC. Protein sequence: CASRDRGFDEQFF.